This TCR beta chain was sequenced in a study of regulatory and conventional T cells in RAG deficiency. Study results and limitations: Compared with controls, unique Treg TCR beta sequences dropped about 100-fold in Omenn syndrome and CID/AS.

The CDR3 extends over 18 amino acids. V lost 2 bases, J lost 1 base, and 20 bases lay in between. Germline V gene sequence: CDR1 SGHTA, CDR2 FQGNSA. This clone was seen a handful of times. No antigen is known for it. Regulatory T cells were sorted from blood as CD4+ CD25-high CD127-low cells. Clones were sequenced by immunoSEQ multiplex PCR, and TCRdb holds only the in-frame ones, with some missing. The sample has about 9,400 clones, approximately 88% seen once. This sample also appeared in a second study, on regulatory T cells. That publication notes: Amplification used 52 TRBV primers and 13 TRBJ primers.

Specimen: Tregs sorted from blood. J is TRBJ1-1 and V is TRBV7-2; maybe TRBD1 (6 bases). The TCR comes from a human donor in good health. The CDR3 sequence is CASSLSIVGLGANTEAFF. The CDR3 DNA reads TGTGCCAGCAGCTTATCGATCGTTGGTTTGGGGGCGAACACTGAAGCTTTCTTT. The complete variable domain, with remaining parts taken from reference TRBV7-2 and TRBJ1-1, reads GAGVSQSPSNKVTEKGKDVELRCDPISGHTALYWYRQSLGQGLEFLIYFQGNSAPDKSGLPSDRFSAERTGGSVSTLTIQRTQQEDSAVYLCASSLSIVGLGANTEAFFGQGTRLTVV.